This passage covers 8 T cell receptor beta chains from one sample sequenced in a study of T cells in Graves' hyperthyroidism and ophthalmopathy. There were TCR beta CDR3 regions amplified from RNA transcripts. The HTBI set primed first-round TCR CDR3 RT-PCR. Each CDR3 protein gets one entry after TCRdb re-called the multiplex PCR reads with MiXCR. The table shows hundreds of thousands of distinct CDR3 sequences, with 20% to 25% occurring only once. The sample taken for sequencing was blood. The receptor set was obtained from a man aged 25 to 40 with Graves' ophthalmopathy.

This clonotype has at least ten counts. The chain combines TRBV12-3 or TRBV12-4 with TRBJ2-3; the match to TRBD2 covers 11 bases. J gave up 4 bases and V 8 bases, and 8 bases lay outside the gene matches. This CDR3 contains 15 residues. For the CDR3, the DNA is TGTGCCAGCTGCACTAGCGGGAGTTTGGCAGATACGCAGTATTTT. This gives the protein CASCTSGSLADTQYF.

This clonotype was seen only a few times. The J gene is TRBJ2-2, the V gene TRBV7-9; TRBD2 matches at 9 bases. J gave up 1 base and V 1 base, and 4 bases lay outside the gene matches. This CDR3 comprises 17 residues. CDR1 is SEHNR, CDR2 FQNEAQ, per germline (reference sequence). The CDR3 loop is CASSLGTSGLNTGELFF. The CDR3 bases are TGTGCCAGCAGCTTAGGTACTAGCGGGTTGAACACCGGGGAGCTGTTTTTT.

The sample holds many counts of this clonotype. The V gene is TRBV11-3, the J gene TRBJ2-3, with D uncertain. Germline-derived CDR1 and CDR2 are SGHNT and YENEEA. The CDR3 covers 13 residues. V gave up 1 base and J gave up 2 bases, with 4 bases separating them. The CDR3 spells CASSLANTDTQYF. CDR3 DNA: TGTGCCAGCAGCTTAGCGAACACAGATACGCAGTATTTT.

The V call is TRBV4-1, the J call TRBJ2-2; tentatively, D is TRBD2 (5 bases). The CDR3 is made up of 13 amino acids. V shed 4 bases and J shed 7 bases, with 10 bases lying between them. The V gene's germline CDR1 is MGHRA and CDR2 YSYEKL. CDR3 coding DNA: TGCGCCAGCAGCCCCCCGGGGATCGGGGAGCTGTTTTTT. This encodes CASSPPGIGELFF.

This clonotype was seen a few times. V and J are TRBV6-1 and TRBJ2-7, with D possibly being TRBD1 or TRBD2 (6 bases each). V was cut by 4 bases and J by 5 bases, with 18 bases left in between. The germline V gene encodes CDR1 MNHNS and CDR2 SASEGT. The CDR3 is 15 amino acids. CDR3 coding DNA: TGTGCCAGCAGTGGTTATTATAGGGGGGAGAACGAGCAGTACTTC. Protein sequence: CASSGYYRGENEQYF.

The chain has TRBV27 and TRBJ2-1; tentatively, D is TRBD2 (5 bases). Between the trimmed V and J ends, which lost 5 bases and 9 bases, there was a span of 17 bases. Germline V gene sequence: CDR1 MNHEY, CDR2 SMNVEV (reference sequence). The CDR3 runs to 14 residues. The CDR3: CASSQRGPYVEQFF. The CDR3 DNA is TGTGCCAGCAGTCAAAGAGGGCCCTATGTTGAGCAGTTCTTC.

CDR3 sequence reads: CASSVLAGANEQFF. CDR3 coding DNA: TGCGCCAGCAGCGTATTAGCGGGAGCAAATGAGCAGTTCTTC. V and J are TRBV5-1 and TRBJ2-1, with 9 bases lining up with TRBD2. CDR3 length: 14 amino acids. Trimming removed 4 bases from V and 7 bases from J; junction bases left unmatched: 6. Germline-derived CDR1 and CDR2 are SGHRS and YFSETQ.

CDR3 region: CSASPIRDTSYEQYF. For the CDR3, the DNA is TGCAGTGCTAGTCCAATCCGGGACACCTCCTACGAGCAGTACTTC. The V and J genes are TRBV20-1 and TRBJ2-7, with a weak D call TRBD1 (6 bases). CDR3 length equals 15 residues. Deletions cut 3 bases from V and 0 bases from J, with 15 bases between. CDR1 DFQATT and CDR2 SNEGSKA come from the germline V gene (reference sequence).